This T cell receptor (beta chain) was documented in a study of T cell changes during pregnancy in multiple sclerosis. CDR3 size: 15 residues. V dropped 2 bases and J dropped 0; count of bases not matched to a gene: 5. Germline loops: CDR1 SGHTS, CDR2 YDEGEE. Only in-frame clones appear in the TCRdb table, and some are missing; sequencing was by immunoSEQ multiplex PCR. The sample records fewer than 45,000 clones, 80% to 90% being singletons. The clonotype was recovered from a female donor with multiple sclerosis, enrolled in a pregnancy study. The V call is TRBV5-8, the J call TRBJ2-7; 7 bases map to TRBD1. Source: CD4+ T cells from peripheral blood mononuclear cells, taken in the first trimester of pregnancy. The CDR3 nucleotides read TGTGCCAGCAGCTTCAACAGGGGTGCCTCCTACGAGCAGTACTTC. The encoded protein is CASSFNRGASYEQYF.